The clone carrying this T cell receptor beta chain was observed a few times. The sample comes from a study of blood T cell repertoires in COVID-19. At the level of the study: The United States, Italy and Spain provided the acute and convalescent COVID-19 samples. PBMCs, B-cell-depleted T cells, or T cells were the source of the cDNA or gDNA that made up the material.

The CDR3 length is 19 residues. Germline V gives CDR1 SQVTM, CDR2 ANQGSEA. Trimming cost V 7 bases and J 1 base; bases outside gene matches: 22. How the authors handled the data: It was from reference gene primer amplification that nucleated cell counts were estimated. Sequenced by immunoSEQ multiplex PCR; TCRdb stores in-frame clones only, minus some. That table is the source of V, J and clone size, and D and trimming were worked out from the DNA. The table includes 150,000 to 200,000 clones, 70% to 90% detected once. The source material was peripheral blood. This rearrangement joins TRBV29-1 to TRBJ1-1; TRBD1 matches 9 bases. This clonotype was obtained from a man between 45 and 60 years old with active or convalescent COVID-19. The CDR3 nucleotides read TGCAGCGACTCGTTCCGGGACAGGGAGACGGCGGCGGAGAACACTGAAGCTTTCTTT. It codes for CSDSFRDRETAAENTEAFF.